The entry below describes one T cell receptor beta chain. TCR cDNA molecules were tagged individually, and each one carried a unique molecular identifier. Each CDR3 protein is one row after TCRdb ran MiXCR on the 5' RACE reads. The table shows roughly 1,500 distinct CDR3 sequences, with 7% to 9.5% occurring only once. The time point: sample taken at primary tumor resection. Unsorted samples of tumor, nontumor lung or frozen PBMC had their whole RNA sequenced. There were roughly 72 donors, all of them untreated patients with early-stage non-small cell lung cancer. These data come from a study of spatial heterogeneity in lung cancer. Study overall: The study consistently detected more beta-chain than alpha-chain sequences. Raw reads contained each unique TCR and UMI combination more than ten times on average.

V was shortened by 0 bases and J by 0 bases, with 2 bases between the two germline ends. Germline V gene lookup returns CDR1 MNHEY and CDR2 SVGAGI. The CDR3 consists of 14 residues. The receptor's source is a female donor with early-stage non-small cell lung cancer. The sample in question was normal lung tissue next to the tumor, obtained at surgery. This sequence joins TRBV6-5 and TRBJ2-2; D ambiguous. The CDR3 sequence is CASSYSPNTGELFF. CDR3 DNA: TGTGCCAGCAGTTACTCGCCGAACACCGGGGAGCTGTTTTTT.